This TCR beta chain is from a study of control samples from healthy donors and cancer patients. Libraries were prepared by immunoSEQ multiplex PCR; TCRdb keeps only in-frame clonotypes and omits some of them. This sample has around 200,000 clones, with over 85% found just once. CDR1 and CDR2 from the germline V gene are SGHTA and FQGNSA. V lost 5 bases and J 6 bases, leaving 15 bases between the germline ends. CDR3 length equals 14 residues. Sequenced material: blood. J is TRBJ2-3 and V is TRBV7-2; D uncertain. The TCR sequence derives from a young man in good health. CDR3 residues: CASSPGPTYDTQYF. The CDR3 DNA sequence: TGTGCCAGCAGCCCAGGACCGACATACGATACGCAGTATTTT.